Listed below are T cell receptor beta chains from one sample, sequenced in a study of blood T cell repertoires in COVID-19. Data came from immunoSEQ multiplex PCR; TCRdb stores just in-frame clones and leaves some out. The data hold 350,000 to 400,000 clones, with roughly nine tenths observed a single time. The material sequenced was PBMCs or T cells enriched from blood (not recorded which). The receptor source for this set is a man between 18 and 29 years old who had recovered from COVID-19. Each CDR3 is given with its conserved first and last residue. A D gene is named only where the DNA matches it firmly.

cdr3_length: 12
d_call: .
j_call: TRBJ1-5
v_call: TRBV7-9
cdr3_aa: CASSSLSQPQHF
cdr3_nt: TGTGCCAGCAGCTCTTTGAGTCAGCCCCAGCATTTT

cdr3_length: 14
d_call: TRBD1
j_call: TRBJ2-4
v_call: TRBV3-1/TRBV3-2
cdr3_aa: CASSDGQGINIQYF
cdr3_nt: TGTGCCAGCAGCGATGGACAGGGGATAAACATTCAGTACTTC

cdr3_length: 18
d_call: TRBD2
j_call: TRBJ2-5
v_call: TRBV4-1
cdr3_aa: CASSQTGTSGNLWETQYF
cdr3_nt: TGCGCCAGCAGCCAAACCGGGACTAGCGGGAACCTTTGGGAGACCCAGTACTTC

cdr3_length: 13
d_call: TRBD2
j_call: TRBJ2-3
v_call: TRBV10-3
cdr3_aa: CAISGTSTDTQYF
cdr3_nt: TGTGCCATTAGCGGGACTAGCACAGATACGCAGTATTTT

cdr3_length: 15
d_call: TRBD2
j_call: TRBJ2-3
v_call: TRBV5-6
cdr3_aa: CASSSLADSTDTQYF
cdr3_nt: TGTGCCAGCAGCTCCCTAGCGGATAGCACAGATACGCAGTATTTT

cdr3_length: 15
d_call: TRBD2
j_call: TRBJ2-1
v_call: TRBV3-1/TRBV3-2
cdr3_aa: CASSRGLAGNNEQFF
cdr3_nt: TGTGCCAGCAGCCGTGGACTAGCGGGTAACAATGAGCAGTTCTTC

cdr3_length: 13
d_call: .
j_call: TRBJ2-7
v_call: TRBV3-1/TRBV3-2
cdr3_aa: CASSPHSGNEQYF
cdr3_nt: TGTGCCAGCAGCCCCCACTCAGGAAACGAGCAGTACTTC

cdr3_length: 15
d_call: TRBD2
j_call: TRBJ2-1
v_call: TRBV24-1
cdr3_aa: CATSDRLAGGYEQFF
cdr3_nt: TGTGCCACCAGTGACAGACTAGCGGGAGGGTACGAGCAGTTCTTC

cdr3_length: 14
d_call: .
j_call: TRBJ1-4
v_call: TRBV2
cdr3_aa: CASSYKDRGEKLFF
cdr3_nt: TGTGCCAGCTCCTATAAGGACAGAGGGGAAAAACTGTTTTTT

cdr3_length: 15
d_call: TRBD1
j_call: TRBJ2-7
v_call: TRBV2
cdr3_aa: CASTARTAKGAGQYF
cdr3_nt: TGTGCCAGCACGGCCAGGACAGCTAAGGGGGCAGGGCAGTACTTC

cdr3_length: 11
d_call: .
j_call: TRBJ2-7
v_call: TRBV29-1
cdr3_aa: CSVLVSYEQYF
cdr3_nt: TGCAGCGTCCTCGTGTCCTACGAGCAGTACTTC

cdr3_length: 16
d_call: TRBD1
j_call: TRBJ2-7
v_call: TRBV3-1/TRBV3-2
cdr3_aa: CASSELQGARPYEQYF
cdr3_nt: TGTGCCAGCAGCGAACTTCAGGGGGCTCGTCCCTACGAGCAGTACTTC

cdr3_length: 15
d_call: TRBD1
j_call: TRBJ2-4
v_call: TRBV10-2
cdr3_aa: CASRGGQGLQNIQYF
cdr3_nt: TGCGCCAGCAGGGGAGGACAGGGACTCCAAAACATTCAGTACTTC

cdr3_length: 16
d_call: TRBD2
j_call: TRBJ2-7
v_call: TRBV7-9
cdr3_aa: CASSLVGLAGNYEQYF
cdr3_nt: TGTGCCAGCAGCTTAGTCGGGCTAGCGGGGAACTACGAGCAGTACTTC

cdr3_length: 16
d_call: TRBD1
j_call: TRBJ1-5
v_call: TRBV19
cdr3_aa: CASSLLGQGLNQPQHF
cdr3_nt: TGTGCCAGTAGTCTACTAGGACAGGGCCTCAATCAGCCCCAGCATTTT

cdr3_length: 16
d_call: .
j_call: TRBJ2-1
v_call: TRBV5-4
cdr3_aa: CASSNGAESSYNEQFF
cdr3_nt: TGTGCCAGCAGCAATGGGGCCGAGAGCTCCTACAATGAGCAGTTCTTC